The clone carrying this T cell receptor beta chain was counted between two and nine times. Its antigen is not known. All donors were Caucasian adults living in Nashville, Tennessee. Around 90 million PBMCs per unsorted sample were used for genomic DNA. These data come from a study of shared clonotypes between healthy human individuals. General study findings and limits: Specimens sampled were limited to blood, with tissue repertoires likely differing.

This CDR3 region has 14 residues. V was pared by 1 base and J by 5 bases, with 7 bases of the junction left unmatched. Per germline, CDR1 SQVTM and CDR2 ANQGSEA. Loaded into unsorted PBMC replicate PCRs was approximately 270 ng DNA, 25,000 to 30,000 T cell genomes. Profiled with immunoSEQ multiplex PCR; TCRdb holds only in-frame clones, not every one. The sample contains some 500,000 clones, 77% of which appear only once. The chain joins TRBV29-1 to TRBJ1-1; 7 bases map to TRBD1. The origin of this receptor is a woman aged 40 to 49 in good health. Some clones in this sample may be carry-over from other donors' samples. Source material: PBMCs. CDR3 residues: CSVEVGSTGTEAFF. The CDR3 DNA follows: TGCAGCGTTGAAGTGGGGTCGACAGGGACTGAAGCTTTCTTT.